The 26 T cell receptor beta chains in this list originate from one sample, sequenced in a study of cytomegalovirus exposure and HLA in healthy donors. The PCR was carried out with 60 Vbeta primers and 13 Jbeta primers. Only in-frame clones appear in the TCRdb table, and some are missing; sequencing was by immunoSEQ multiplex PCR. This sample has 150,000 to 200,000 clones; around 81% occur once, and the top ten carry approximately 4.4%. The specimen was PBMCs. The source is a woman under 30 in good health and CMV-seropositive.

The chain has TRBV27 and TRBJ2-1, with a weak D call TRBD1 (5 bases). V was cut by 2 bases and J by 11 bases, with 7 bases left in between. CDR1 MNHEY and CDR2 SMNVEV come from the germline V gene (reference sequence). This CDR3 has 11 residues. The CDR3 protein is CASSLGAQQFF. Here the CDR3 DNA reads TGTGCCAGCAGTTTAGGGGCCCAGCAGTTCTTC.

The chain employs TRBV7-3 and TRBJ1-2; 8 bases line up with TRBD1. Germline trimming cut 8 bases from V and 8 bases from J; bases unmatched to any gene: 7. CDR3 length equals 12 residues. CDR1 and CDR2 from the germline V gene are SGHTA and FQGTGA. CDR3 residues: CASRGQGGGYTF. The CDR3 nucleotides read TGTGCCAGCCGAGGACAGGGAGGCGGCTACACCTTC.

The chain is built from TRBV27 and TRBJ1-5; D remains unclear. Trimming left V 6 bases short and J 0 bases short, with 6 bases between. The germline V gene has CDR1 MNHEY and CDR2 SMNVEV (reference sequence). The CDR3 spans 13 residues. The CDR3 DNA is TGTGCCAGCAGGAGATATAGCAATCAGCCCCAGCATTTT. Its protein is CASRRYSNQPQHF.

This chain joins TRBV6-1 and TRBJ2-3; TRBD2 matches 9 bases. V shed 1 base, J shed 2 bases, and the junction held 1 base outside the gene matches. Per germline, CDR1 MNHNS and CDR2 SASEGT. CDR3 length: 15 residues. For the CDR3, the DNA is TGTGCCAGCAGTGAAGTAGCGGGGGCCACAGATACGCAGTATTTT. Protein: CASSEVAGATDTQYF.

V is TRBV7-7 and J is TRBJ2-2, with 7 bases that match TRBD1. Germline CDR1 and CDR2: SSHAT and FNYEAQ (reference sequence). V gave up 4 bases and J gave up 8 bases; unmatched junction bases: 7. The CDR3 sequence is 14 residues long. CDR3: CASSSPRQGGELFF. Here the CDR3 DNA reads TGTGCCAGCAGCTCACCCCGACAGGGAGGGGAGCTGTTTTTT.

The chain couples TRBV7-8 to TRBJ1-2; 9 nucleotides agree with TRBD1. The germline V gene has CDR1 SGHVS and CDR2 FQNEAQ. With 5 bases clipped from V and 4 bases from J, the junction kept 20 bases outside the gene matches. The CDR3 length is 19 residues. CDR3 DNA sequence: TGTGCCAGCAGCCCCTTAGGGGGGGGACAGGGATCATCTCCCTATGGCTACACCTTC. It yields the protein CASSPLGGGQGSSPYGYTF.

With regard to this clone: One end of the junction does not line up with germline, which may come from a read error. The CDR3 protein is CASSLGTGNRWRPYKQYF. CDR3 nucleotide sequence: TGTGCCAGCAGCTTGGGGACAGGGAATCGGTGGAGGCCCTACAAGCAGTACTTC. This chain joins TRBV5-6 and TRBJ2-7, with 8 nucleotides matching TRBD1. The CDR3 totals 18 residues. CDR1 and CDR2 (germline): SGHDT, YYEEEE. The full variable domain, in which reference TRBV5-6 and TRBJ2-7 provide the parts outside the CDR3, is DAGVTQSPTHLIKTRGQQVTLRCSPKSGHDTVSWYQQALGQGPQFIFQYYEEEERQRGNFPDRFSGHQFPNYSSELNVNALLLGDSALYLCASSLGTGNRWRPYKQYFGPGTRLTVT.

This rearrangement joins TRBV7-2 to TRBJ1-2; TRBD1 matches at 7 bases. V dropped 4 bases and J dropped 7; count of bases not matched to a gene: 9. Per the germline V gene, CDR1 is SGHTA and CDR2 is FQGNSA. The CDR3 has 14 amino acids. The CDR3: CASSSSDRFSGYTF. The CDR3 DNA is TGTGCCAGCAGCTCCTCGGACAGGTTCAGTGGCTACACCTTC.

The V and J genes are TRBV7-2 and TRBJ2-1, with TRBD2 matching over 16 bases. V trimming: 5 bases; J trimming: 9 bases; junction bases outside the gene matches: 4. Germline V gene data show CDR1 as SGHTA and CDR2 as FQGNSA. CDR3 length equals 15 residues. In DNA form, the CDR3 reads TGTGCCAGCAGCCCCGGGACTAGCGGGGGGGGTGAGCAGTTCTTC. Protein product: CASSPGTSGGGEQFF.

V usage is TRBV6-4 and J usage is TRBJ2-3, with TRBD2 identical over 8 bases. The junction had 6 bases not matched to a gene; V was cut back by 3 bases and J by 4 bases. Germline V CDR1 and CDR2: MRHNA, SNTAGT. The CDR3 covers 15 residues. CDR3 region: CASSDDGGAADTQYF. In nucleotides, the CDR3 is TGTGCCAGCAGTGATGACGGGGGGGCCGCAGATACGCAGTATTTT.

This chain uses TRBV23-1 with TRBJ1-4, with D unclear. TRBV23-1 is reported as an ORF; its role is uncertain. The V end was cut by 3 bases, the J end by 0 bases, with 11 bases between. The CDR3 is 16 amino acids. CDR3 sequence (DNA): TGCGCCAGCAGTCAGGAGTTCTATGCAACTAATGAAAAACTGTTTTTT. Protein: CASSQEFYATNEKLFF.

V and J are TRBV6-5 and TRBJ1-2; 7 nucleotides line up with TRBD1. CDR1 is MNHEY and CDR2 is SVGAGI in the germline V gene. V dropped 10 bases and J dropped 0; count of bases not matched to a gene: 11. CDR3 length: 15 amino acids. DNA of the CDR3: TGTGCCACCGTGTATAACAGGGGACCTAACTATGGCTACACCTTC. Protein product: CATVYNRGPNYGYTF.

J is TRBJ2-7 and V is TRBV28; 12 bases line up with TRBD2. V lost 6 bases and J lost 1; bases outside the gene matches: 10. This CDR3 is 17 amino acids long. Germline CDR1 and CDR2: MDHEN and SYDVKM. As DNA, the CDR3 is TGTGCCAGCAGACGACCCCCGACTAGCGGGGGATCCTACGAGCAGTACTTC. As protein: CASRRPPTSGGSYEQYF. Full variable domain (outside the CDR3, taken from reference TRBV28 and TRBJ2-7): DVKVTQSSRYLVKRTGEKVFLECVQDMDHENMFWYRQDPGLGLRLIYFSYDVKMKEKGDIPEGYSVSREKKERFSLILESASTNQTSMYLCASRRPPTSGGSYEQYFGPGTRLTVT.

This sequence joins TRBV12-2 and TRBJ1-1; TRBD1, as called in the table, went unchecked against the DNA. TRBV12-2 is a recognized pseudogene. The CDR3 is made up of 12 amino acids. The CDR3 DNA sequence: TGTGCAAGACAGGGGGCAGAGACTGAAGCTTTCTTT. Residues: CARQGAETEAFF.

This sequence joins TRBV5-1 and TRBJ2-7; D is perhaps TRBD2 (6 bases). Germline V gives CDR1 SGHRS, CDR2 YFSETQ. CDR3 length: 15 amino acids. The V and J ends lost 3 bases and 3 bases respectively, with 16 bases between them. CDR3 sequence (DNA): TGCGCCAGCAGCTATGGCGGGCCCGGGAGCTACGAGCAGTACTTC. Protein: CASSYGGPGSYEQYF. Drawing the rest from reference TRBV5-1 and TRBJ2-7, the complete variable domain is KAGVTQTPRYLIKTRGQQVTLSCSPISGHRSVSWYQQTPGQGLQFLFEYFSETQRNKGNFPGRFSGRQFSNSRSEMNVSTLELGDSALYLCASSYGGPGSYEQYFGPGTRLTVT.

The CDR3 loop is CASTPHGGHEAFF. The CDR3 region has the DNA TGTGCCAGCACTCCCCACGGAGGCCATGAAGCTTTCTTT. V usage is TRBV28 and J usage is TRBJ1-1, with unresolved D. The V end was cut by 7 bases, the J end by 7 bases, with 16 bases between. CDR3 length: 13 residues. Germline-derived CDR1 and CDR2 are MDHEN and SYDVKM.

This chain joins TRBV7-9 and TRBJ2-1; a weak D match, TRBD2 (5 bases). CDR1 SEHNR and CDR2 FQNEAQ come from the germline V gene (reference sequence). CDR3 size: 13 residues. V was trimmed by 5 bases and J by 3 bases, leaving 8 bases between them. The CDR3 DNA sequence: TGTGCCAGCAGCGACCGGGACTACAATGAGCAGTTCTTC. The encoded protein is CASSDRDYNEQFF.

The rearrangement uses TRBV5-1 and TRBJ2-3; the match to TRBD2 covers 7 bases. V lost 1 base and J lost 0; bases outside the gene matches: 5. Germline V gene lookup returns CDR1 SGHRS and CDR2 YFSETQ. There are 16 residues in the CDR3. The CDR3 spells CASSLNYGGSTDTQYF. The CDR3 DNA follows: TGCGCCAGCAGCTTGAATTACGGGGGGAGCACAGATACGCAGTATTTT.

This clone was found a few times. J is TRBJ1-2 and V is TRBV25-1; TRBD1 matches 8 bases. The V segment lost 2 bases and the J segment 5 bases; nucleotides outside the gene matches: 10. Germline CDR1 and CDR2: MGHDK and SYGVNS. This CDR3 region has 16 residues. Here the CDR3 DNA reads TGTGCCAGCAGTGAAGAGAGGACAGGGAGTGTTTATGGCTACACCTTC. Encoded protein: CASSEERTGSVYGYTF.

On this clone: One end of the junction is discordant with germline, which a read error may explain. The chain recombines TRBV11-1 with TRBJ1-2, with a possible D match to TRBD1 (6 bases). Germline CDR1 reads SGHAT; CDR2 reads FQDESV (reference sequence). The CDR3 covers 15 residues. CDR3 DNA: TGTGCCAGCAGTTTAGGGCGGGGGCCCTCTTATGGCTACACCTTC. Its protein product is CASSLGRGPSYGYTF.

This clone came up a few times. The chain is built from TRBV25-1 and TRBJ2-2; D unresolved. V was clipped by 4 bases and J by 0 bases, with 12 bases between them. This CDR3 region has 16 residues. CDR1 is MGHDK and CDR2 is SYGVNS in the germline V gene. The CDR3 DNA follows: TGTGCCAGCAGTGCGGTCCCGTCCGCGAACACCGGGGAGCTGTTTTTT. This encodes CASSAVPSANTGELFF.

This clone was counted only a few times. The genes are TRBV5-1 and TRBJ2-3; 10 bases line up with TRBD2. CDR1 SGHRS and CDR2 YFSETQ come from the germline V gene. V lost 2 bases, J lost 1 base, and 4 bases stayed unmatched. The CDR3 length is 16 residues. CDR3 nucleotide sequence: TGCGCCAGCAGCTTCGCCGGGACTAGCGGCACAGATACGCAGTATTTT. It codes for CASSFAGTSGTDTQYF.

The chain carries TRBV29-1 and TRBJ1-1; possible D gene TRBD1, 5 bases. CDR3 length equals 11 residues. The V gene lost 7 bases and the J gene lost 1 base, with 7 bases spanning the gap. Germline V gene sequence: CDR1 SQVTM, CDR2 ANQGSEA. CDR3 in amino acids: CSAGQNTEAFF. CDR3 DNA: TGCAGCGCAGGGCAGAACACTGAAGCTTTCTTT.

Only a few counts were recorded for this clone. CDR3 in DNA: TGTGCCAGCAGCTCCGACAGGGGGCGTTTCAATGAAGCTTTCTTT. Protein sequence: CASSSDRGRFNEAFF. The chain combines TRBV5-6 with TRBJ1-1, with 10 bases matching TRBD1. Germline CDR1 reads SGHDT; CDR2 reads YYEEEE. The J segment lost 7 bases and the V segment lost 3 bases, leaving 9 bases of the junction unmatched. This CDR3 contains 15 residues. Looking up the rest from reference TRBV5-6 and TRBJ1-1 gives the full variable domain: DAGVTQSPTHLIKTRGQQVTLRCSPKSGHDTVSWYQQALGQGPQFIFQYYEEEERQRGNFPDRFSGHQFPNYSSELNVNALLLGDSALYLCASSSDRGRFNEAFFGQGTRLTVV.

This clone was seen once. The CDR3 is CASSLVVSSDTQYF. CDR3 DNA: TGTGCCAGCAGCTTGGTGGTGAGTTCAGATACGCAGTATTTT. The rearrangement joins TRBV5-6 to TRBJ2-3, with D unresolved. Germline lookup yields CDR1 SGHDT and CDR2 YYEEEE. The length of the CDR3 is 14 residues. Trimming removed 0 bases at V and 4 bases at J, with 9 bases between.

The rearrangement joins TRBV2 to TRBJ2-3, with TRBD2 matching 11 bases. The junction had 7 bases not matched to a gene; V was cut back by 4 bases and J by 7 bases. Germline CDR1 SNHLY, CDR2 FYNNEI. CDR3 size: 15 residues. In nucleotides, the CDR3 is TGTGCCAGCAGTGGTCTAGCGGGGGGATCCTATACGCAGTATTTT. As protein: CASSGLAGGSYTQYF. The full variable domain, in which reference TRBV2 and TRBJ2-3 provide the parts outside the CDR3, is EPEVTQTPSHQVTQMGQEVILRCVPISNHLYFYWYRQILGQKVEFLVSFYNNEISEKSEIFDDQFSVERPDGSNFTLKIRSTKLEDSAMYFCASSGLAGGSYTQYFGPGTRLTVL.